These 16 T cell receptor beta chains share one sample of origin, sequenced in a study of identifying expanded T cells in peripheral blood. Profiled with immunoSEQ multiplex PCR; TCRdb holds only in-frame clones, not every one. Of some 80,000 clones in the sample, around nine tenths were seen once. Sequenced input: blood. These receptors originate from a person aged 18 to 70 in good health.

The chain joins TRBV6-4 to TRBJ2-3; D not resolved. V lost 2 bases, J lost 6 bases, and 6 bases lay in between. The germline gives CDR1 MRHNA, CDR2 SNTAGT. The CDR3 has 12 residues. In DNA form, the CDR3 reads TGTGCCAGCAGTGACGGGGTGGATACGCAGTATTTT. Its translation: CASSDGVDTQYF.

CDR3 in amino acids: CASREGPSSSYEQYF. The CDR3 DNA reads as TGTGCCAGCAGGGAGGGACCGTCCTCCTCCTACGAGCAGTACTTC. The genes are TRBV2 and TRBJ2-7; tentative D call: TRBD2 (6 bases). CDR1 SNHLY and CDR2 FYNNEI come from the germline V gene. The CDR3 spans 15 residues. Deletions cut 6 bases from V and 0 bases from J, with 15 bases between. Variable domain in full (rest from reference TRBV2 and TRBJ2-7): EPEVTQTPSHQVTQMGQEVILRCVPISNHLYFYWYRQILGQKVEFLVSFYNNEISEKSEIFDDQFSVERPDGSNFTLKIRSTKLEDSAMYFCASREGPSSSYEQYFGPGTRLTVT.

The V and J genes are TRBV27 and TRBJ1-1; D ambiguous. Germline loops: CDR1 MNHEY, CDR2 SMNVEV (reference sequence). Between the trimmed V and J ends, which lost 5 bases and 1 base, there was a span of 14 bases. The CDR3 consists of 15 residues. CDR3 loop: CASSPRVQENTEAFF. CDR3 DNA sequence: TGTGCCAGCAGTCCCCGGGTCCAGGAGAACACTGAAGCTTTCTTT.

This chain links TRBV6-5 with TRBJ1-5; D is unclear. Deletions cut 5 bases from V and 4 bases from J, with 9 bases between. The CDR3 is made up of 13 amino acids. Germline CDR1 is MNHEY and CDR2 is SVGAGI. The CDR3 bases are TGTGCCAGCAGTGGCGGGCCGAATCAGCCCCAGCATTTT. Its protein is CASSGGPNQPQHF.

The V and J genes are TRBV6-5 and TRBJ1-5; 7 nucleotides match TRBD1. The length of the CDR3 is 13 residues. Trimming at V came to 5 bases and at J to 7 bases, leaving 5 bases not matched to a gene. The germline V gene encodes CDR1 MNHEY and CDR2 SVGAGI. For the CDR3, the DNA is TGTGCCAGCAGTCTACAGGGGCGCCAGCCCCAGCATTTT. Its translation: CASSLQGRQPQHF.

This clone was picked up one time. J is TRBJ2-3 and V is TRBV4-3, with TRBD1 identical over 10 bases. The trim removed 0 bases at V and 4 bases at J, leaving 4 bases unmatched. Germline V gene sequence: CDR1 LGHNA, CDR2 YSLEER. This CDR3 contains 16 residues. CDR3 sequence: CASSQDKGQGSDTQYF. The CDR3 coding sequence is TGCGCCAGCAGCCAAGATAAGGGACAGGGGTCAGATACGCAGTATTTT.

This clone was counted a single time. The V call is TRBV5-4, the J call TRBJ2-3; TRBD2 aligns across 9 bases. Germline assignment: CDR1 SGHNT and CDR2 YYREEE (reference sequence). CDR3 length: 17 residues. J was trimmed by 4 bases and V by 0 bases; bases with no gene match: 9. The CDR3 here is CASSLEWISGGADTQYF. In nucleotides, the CDR3 is TGTGCCAGCAGCTTGGAGTGGATTAGCGGGGGCGCAGATACGCAGTATTTT.

This clone was seen more than once but under ten times. The chain employs TRBV25-1 and TRBJ1-2; unclear D gene. CDR3 length: 11 residues. V was shortened by 7 bases and J by 3 bases, with 6 bases between the two germline ends. CDR1 is MGHDK and CDR2 is SYGVNS in the germline V gene. CDR3 amino acids: CASISDYGYTF. CDR3 DNA sequence: TGTGCCAGCATCTCGGACTATGGCTACACCTTC.

The chain joins TRBV5-6 to TRBJ2-7; 12 bases align to TRBD2. The CDR3 length is 15 residues. CDR1 is SGHDT, CDR2 YYEEEE, per germline. The trim removed 4 bases at V and 7 bases at J, leaving 9 bases unmatched. This CDR3 is CASSPTSGGWKEQYF. The DNA for the CDR3 is TGTGCCAGCAGCCCGACTAGCGGGGGATGGAAGGAGCAGTACTTC.

V and J are TRBV29-1 and TRBJ2-5, with 7 bases aligning to TRBD2. The germline V gene encodes CDR1 SQVTM and CDR2 ANQGSEA. The CDR3 contains 10 residues. CDR3 protein: CAGREETQYF. The CDR3 DNA reads TGCGCAGGGAGGGAAGAGACCCAGTACTTC.

CDR3 coding DNA: TGTGCCAGCAGCCTGGGCGCGGGACTACTCCAAGAGACCCAGTACTTC. The encoded protein is CASSLGAGLLQETQYF. The chain has TRBV5-6 and TRBJ2-5; 7 bases are a match to TRBD2. This CDR3 spans 16 amino acids. Germline CDR1 reads SGHDT; CDR2 reads YYEEEE. After removal of 4 bases from V and 1 base from J, the junction contained 10 bases not matched to a gene.

The chain carries TRBV21-1 and TRBJ1-5; the DNA was not compared with TRBD1, the D call given in the table. TRBV21-1 is marked as a pseudogene. The length of the CDR3 is 19 residues. The chain's CDR3 is CASSKIKRLRDRVFQPQHF. DNA of the CDR3: TGTGCCAGCAGCAAGATAAAACGGCTTAGAGACAGGGTCTTTCAGCCCCAGCATTTT.

This clone came up once. The chain links TRBV12-5 to TRBJ1-3, with a tentative D call TRBD1 (5 bases). This CDR3 contains 15 residues. Germline CDR1 reads LGHNT; CDR2 reads FRNRAP. Trimming removed 6 bases from V and 0 bases from J, with 12 bases in between. CDR3 nucleotide sequence: TGTGCTAGTGGCCGACAGACTTTCTCTGGAAACACCATATATTTT. The encoded protein is CASGRQTFSGNTIYF.

The chain couples TRBV7-9 to TRBJ1-1, with D hard to call. There are 11 residues in the CDR3. The ends were cut back, 4 bases at V and 4 bases at J, with 4 bases in the middle. The V gene's germline CDR1 is SEHNR and CDR2 FQNEAQ (reference sequence). Here the CDR3 DNA reads TGTGCCAGCAGCTCGACCACTGAAGCTTTCTTT. It encodes CASSSTTEAFF.

The CDR3 spells CASSQDPGREVYGYTF. CDR3 nucleotides: TGCGCCAGCAGCCAAGATCCGGGCAGGGAGGTCTATGGCTACACCTTC. This chain links TRBV4-3 with TRBJ1-2, with D possibly being TRBD1 (5 bases). V lost 0 bases and J 4 bases, leaving 15 bases between the germline ends. The germline gives CDR1 LGHNA, CDR2 YSLEER. CDR3 length: 16 amino acids.

The chain has TRBV2 and TRBJ1-3, with 8 bases aligning to TRBD1. CDR1 and CDR2 (germline): SNHLY, FYNNEI. V dropped 7 bases and J dropped 3; count of bases not matched to a gene: 8. CDR3 length equals 15 residues. Written as DNA, the CDR3 is TGTGCCAGCAACCTCAGGGGGCAATTTGGAAACACCATATATTTT. It is translated as CASNLRGQFGNTIYF. Together with reference TRBV2 and TRBJ1-3, the CDR3 gives the full variable domain: EPEVTQTPSHQVTQMGQEVILRCVPISNHLYFYWYRQILGQKVEFLVSFYNNEISEKSEIFDDQFSVERPDGSNFTLKIRSTKLEDSAMYFCASNLRGQFGNTIYFGEGSWLTVV.